The source of this T cell receptor beta chain is a study of blood T cell dynamics during melanoma immunotherapy (dated by TCRdb to 2020 to 2022). The study in broad terms: All patients had metastatic melanoma and were given first-line pembrolizumab or nivolumab plus ipilimumab as standard of care in the United Kingdom. To find early correlates of response, peripheral T cell receptor repertoires were profiled in metastatic melanoma patients before and after one cycle of checkpoint inhibitor therapy. The training cohort consisted of consecutive patients, while an additional independent group of patients from the same centre was pooled to form an external validation set.

Notes on this clone: Its antigen is currently not known. No much larger clone exists at a distance of one base, and base qualities are not known.

Per the publication, the time point label means: week 3, after first cycle of checkpoint inhibitor. Blood was sampled before treatment (T0) and at week 3 (W3), after the first cycle of checkpoint blockade. Except for two patients with rapid clinical progression, response was assessed 12 weeks after the first infusion by RECIST 1.1; disease control meant complete response, partial response or stable disease. Patients were excluded for prior systemic cancer treatment, concomitant immunosuppressant therapy or synchronous other active malignancies. Both bulk PBMC and plasma cell-free DNA were sequenced for TCR beta so that circulating cells and T cell turnover could be tracked. PBMC were isolated from blood with Lymphoprep and SepMate tubes, followed by red cell lysis. QIAamp DNA Blood Mini kits were used to extract DNA from PBMC and sorted T cell subsets. General findings and caveats noted by the study authors: Whether the T cell clones driving repertoire changes were melanoma-specific or reflected general immune activation could not be determined in the study. The relatively small sample size was recognized as a factor that could limit how well the results generalize. Patients who later achieved disease control showed a bifurcated PBMC repertoire reorganization at W3, with increased clonality or increased diversity, unlike progressors.

The cysteine opens and the phenylalanine closes a CDR3 of 16 amino acids. Left in the record is the CDR3 DNA by itself, 48 bases read in frame from the first base. A distance of 14 bases separates the germline ends of V and J, which lose 2 bases and 3 bases respectively. The germline V gene (reference sequence) supplies CDR1 SEHNR and CDR2 FQNEAQ. Every bulk PBMC sample was loaded with the same fixed amount of roughly 400 ng of DNA. TCR beta CDR3 sequences were amplified from genomic DNA with the immunoSEQ TCRb Assay kit following manufacturer instructions. The KAPA Library Quantification Kit for Illumina platforms was used to quantify the pooled libraries by qPCR. Sequencing of the pooled libraries was done on an Illumina NextSeq 500, with clustering at about 0.6-1.1 pM. The original pipeline was this. TCR data were analyzed with immunoSEQ ANALYZER and the R LymphoSeq package. A rearrangement efficiency score was calculated as productive divided by the sum of productive and non-productive CDR3 sequences. Clonality was measured with the Gini coefficient and diversity with the Renyi index at alpha=1, and both measures were compared pairwise between timepoints within each patient. In LymphoSeq, clonal relatedness was computed using an edit distance of 3, and repertoire similarity was computed using the Bhattacharyya coefficient. To classify response, a linear discriminant analysis based on week-3 changes in clonality and diversity was built with the R MASS and caret packages. In its TCRdb copy, this immuneACCESS table keeps in-frame sequences only and misses some clones. Where compared with another copy, unresolved V genes explain less than half of these, and the others have no known cause. V, J and clone size derive from that table, while D and trimming were established from the DNA sequence. A total of about 6,000 clones appear in this sample, around four fifths of them only once. Jointly, the top ten make up around 33% of the sample.

The source is a human donor with melanoma. The input for sequencing was blood, taken from a patient treated with checkpoint blockade. The chain couples TRBV7-9 to TRBJ1-5; the D gene cannot be resolved reliably. The DNA is as follows: TGTGCCAGCAGCTTAATGGCAGGAGGCCTCAATCAGCCCCAGCATTTT. It codes for CASSLMAGGLNQPQHF.